One sample yielded the 16 T cell receptor beta chains listed below, sequenced in a study of shared T cell receptors in the human thymus. The table came from immunoSEQ multiplex PCR; TCRdb's copy has only in-frame clones and leaves some out. The sample lists 600,000 to 900,000 clones, 80% to 90% occurring once. Another study also made use of these data, one on human thymus T cells.

Source material: thymocytes. The receptors were gathered from a girl under three years old with a congenital heart defect.

The CDR3 loop reads CASSQVVPLNTGELFF. The CDR3 DNA sequence: TGTGCCAGCAGCCAAGTCGTACCACTAAACACCGGGGAGCTGTTTTTT. The V gene is TRBV14, the J gene TRBJ2-2, with D uncertain. Looked up from germline, CDR1 is SGHDN and CDR2 is FVKESK. The CDR3 covers 16 residues. V was shortened by 1 base and J by 2 bases, with 11 bases between the two germline ends.

The chain joins TRBV19 to TRBJ2-7; 11 bases align to TRBD1. In germline, CDR1 is LNHDA, CDR2 SQIVND (reference sequence). The V and J ends lost 3 bases and 3 bases, in that order; junction bases with no gene match: 1. The CDR3 has 14 amino acids. The CDR3 sequence: CASSIGTGGYEQYF. The CDR3 bases are TGTGCCAGTAGTATTGGGACAGGGGGCTACGAGCAGTACTTC.

With regard to this clone: The junction departs from the called germline gene at one end, perhaps through a read error. The V and J genes are TRBV11-2 and TRBJ1-1, with 7 bases identical to TRBD1. The length of the CDR3 is 17 residues. From germline, CDR1 is SGHAT and CDR2 FQNNGV. The CDR3 DNA is TGTGCCAGCAGCTTAGATGGGCCAGGGGGATTGAAAACTGAAGCTTTCTTT. Protein product: CASSLDGPGGLKTEAFF.

This sequence joins TRBV15 and TRBJ1-5; 7 nucleotides match TRBD1. This CDR3 has 18 amino acids. The V and J ends lost 1 base and 3 bases, in that order; junction bases with no gene match: 12. The germline CDR1 and CDR2 sequences are LNHNV and YYDKDF (reference sequence). CDR3: CATSRGQGEGANNQPQHF. In DNA form, the CDR3 reads TGTGCCACCAGCAGAGGACAGGGAGAGGGCGCGAACAATCAGCCCCAGCATTTT.

The chain recombines TRBV12-5 with TRBJ1-1; no reliable D call. Per germline, CDR1 LGHNT and CDR2 FRNRAP. V lost 0 bases and J 0 bases, leaving 20 bases between the germline ends. This CDR3 is built from 19 residues. The CDR3 coding sequence is TGTGCTAGTGGTTTGGTACCTGGAGCGGTTGGCTCGCTGAACACTGAAGCTTTCTTT. As protein: CASGLVPGAVGSLNTEAFF.

The chain carries TRBV29-1 and TRBJ2-4, with D perhaps TRBD1 (5 bases). Trimming removed 4 bases at V and 0 bases at J, with 19 bases between. CDR3 length: 17 amino acids. CDR1 is SQVTM and CDR2 is ANQGSEA in the germline V gene. The CDR3 here is CSVVDTSEPLAKNIQYF. The CDR3 region has the DNA TGCAGCGTTGTGGACACCTCGGAGCCTCTAGCCAAAAACATTCAGTACTTC.

J is TRBJ2-1 and V is TRBV5-1; possibly TRBD1 for D (5 bases). The V and J ends lost 0 bases and 10 bases respectively, with 11 bases between them. CDR1 is SGHRS and CDR2 is YFSETQ in the germline V gene. The CDR3 loop spans 13 amino acids. The CDR3 DNA reads as TGCGCCAGCAGCTTGGTAGGGGCTTTGGAGCAGTTCTTC. It specifies CASSLVGALEQFF.

The genes are TRBV9 and TRBJ1-2, with D perhaps TRBD1 (5 bases). Germline V CDR1 and CDR2: SGDLS, YYNGEE. CDR3 length: 15 residues. V lost 3 bases to trimming and J lost 2 bases, with 14 bases between them. The chain's CDR3 is CASSGTQRGNYGYTF. The CDR3 DNA follows: TGTGCCAGCAGCGGGACCCAAAGGGGCAACTATGGCTACACCTTC.

In this sample, this clone turned up once. This chain joins TRBV6-1 and TRBJ2-7, with TRBD1 matching 10 bases. V gave up 6 bases and J gave up 5 bases; unmatched junction bases: 7. Germline assignment: CDR1 MNHNS and CDR2 SASEGT. The CDR3 spans 14 residues. The CDR3: CASRLRDRGHEQYF. CDR3 coding DNA: TGTGCCAGCAGGCTACGGGACAGGGGCCACGAGCAGTACTTC.

The CDR3: CASILTSGAYNEQFF. CDR3 nucleotides: TGTGCCAGCATTCTTACTAGCGGGGCCTACAATGAGCAGTTCTTC. The chain is built from TRBV27 and TRBJ2-1; 10 bases align to TRBD2. V lost 7 bases to trimming and J lost 2 bases; unmatched junction nucleotides: 5. Germline loops: CDR1 MNHEY, CDR2 SMNVEV (reference sequence). This CDR3 has 15 residues.

The rearrangement uses TRBV27 and TRBJ1-4; 7 bases line up with TRBD1. The CDR3 loop spans 17 amino acids. The germline V gene encodes CDR1 MNHEY and CDR2 SMNVEV (reference sequence). Trimming cost V 6 bases and J 8 bases; bases outside gene matches: 18. The CDR3 loop reads CASSHSNEQGFIEKLFF. For the CDR3, the DNA is TGTGCCAGCAGCCACTCCAATGAACAGGGGTTCATCGAAAAACTGTTTTTT.

The chain employs TRBV5-8 and TRBJ2-7, with 8 bases matching TRBD1. The CDR3 is 17 amino acids. Germline CDR1 is SGHTS and CDR2 is YDEGEE. The V segment lost 2 bases and the J segment 5 bases; nucleotides outside the gene matches: 15. Here the CDR3 DNA reads TGTGCCAGCAGCTTCAGTCCTAAACAGGGGGTCAAGAACGAGCAGTACTTC. This sequence encodes CASSFSPKQGVKNEQYF.

This sequence joins TRBV4-1 and TRBJ1-2; 9 bases are a match to TRBD1. CDR1 is MGHRA and CDR2 is YSYEKL in the germline V gene. The CDR3 totals 19 residues. J gave up 4 bases and V 0 bases, and 15 bases lay outside the gene matches. The CDR3 loop reads CASSQETFLPGQGIYGYTF. The CDR3 DNA is TGCGCCAGCAGCCAAGAAACCTTCCTCCCGGGACAGGGTATCTATGGCTACACCTTC.

V and J are TRBV9 and TRBJ2-3; 11 bases map to TRBD2. The CDR3 is 17 amino acids. CDR1 SGDLS and CDR2 YYNGEE come from the germline V gene. The junction had 11 bases not matched to a gene; V was cut back by 6 bases and J by 2 bases. The CDR3 spells CASTPEIAGGPTDTQYF. In nucleotides, the CDR3 is TGTGCCAGCACCCCCGAAATAGCGGGGGGGCCCACAGATACGCAGTATTTT.

The sample holds a few counts of this clone. The rearrangement links TRBV25-1 to TRBJ1-2; 9 nucleotides line up with TRBD1. J lost 4 bases, V lost 2 bases, and 11 bases had no gene match. Germline CDR1 reads MGHDK; CDR2 reads SYGVNS. This CDR3 is 17 amino acids long. The CDR3 region has the DNA TGTGCCAGCAGTGAAATGTCGGGGGACAGGGAAATCTATGGCTACACCTTC. Its protein product is CASSEMSGDREIYGYTF.

This clone was observed a few times. The V gene is TRBV14, the J gene TRBJ2-3; a weak D match, TRBD2 (5 bases). Germline CDR1 is SGHDN and CDR2 is FVKESK. Deletions cut 4 bases from V and 2 bases from J, with 16 bases between. The CDR3 extends over 16 amino acids. The CDR3 DNA is TGTGCCAGCAGCCCGCCTTTTGGGGAGAACACAGATACGCAGTATTTT. Encoded protein: CASSPPFGENTDTQYF.